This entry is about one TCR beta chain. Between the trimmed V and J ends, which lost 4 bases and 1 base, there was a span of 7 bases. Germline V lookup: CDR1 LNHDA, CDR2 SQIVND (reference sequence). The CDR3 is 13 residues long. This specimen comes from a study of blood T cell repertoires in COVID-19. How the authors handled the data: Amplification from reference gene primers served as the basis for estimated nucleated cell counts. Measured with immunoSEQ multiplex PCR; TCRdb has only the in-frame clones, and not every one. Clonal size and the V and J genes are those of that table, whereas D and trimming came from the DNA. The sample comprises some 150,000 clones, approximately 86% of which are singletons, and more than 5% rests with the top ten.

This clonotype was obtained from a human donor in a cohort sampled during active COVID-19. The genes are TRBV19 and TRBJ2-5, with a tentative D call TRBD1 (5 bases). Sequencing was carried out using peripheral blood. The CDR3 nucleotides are TGTGCCAGTAGTAGGACATTCCAAGAGACCCAGTACTTC. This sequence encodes CASSRTFQETQYF.